What follows are 12 T cell receptor beta chains derived from one specimen sequenced in a study of blood T cell repertoires in COVID-19. Some clones are missing from TCRdb's copy, which holds only in-frame ones; the method was immunoSEQ multiplex PCR. The data contain some 240,000 clones, about 90% of them singletons. Input material: peripheral blood. The source is a woman in her seventies with COVID-19, enrolled during active disease.

V usage is TRBV10-3 and J usage is TRBJ1-2; D is perhaps TRBD1 (5 bases). Trimming left V 3 bases short and J 4 bases short, with 12 bases between. CDR3 length: 14 residues. Germline V CDR1 and CDR2: ENHRY, SYGVKD. CDR3 bases: TGTGCCATCAGTGATCGTAACAGGCCCTATGGCTACACCTTC. This codes for CAISDRNRPYGYTF.

The CDR3 here is CASSQQVHTIYF. CDR3 sequence (DNA): TGTGCCAGCAGCCAGCAGGTGCACACCATATATTTT. This chain joins TRBV7-2 and TRBJ1-3; D remains ambiguous. This CDR3 spans 12 amino acids. V shed 5 bases and J shed 8 bases, with 10 bases lying between them. Germline lookup yields CDR1 SGHTA and CDR2 FQGNSA.

Remarks on this clone: The sample carries other DNA sequences with the same CDR3. The V and J genes are TRBV4-1 and TRBJ2-1; 8 nucleotides match TRBD2. Germline V gene sequence: CDR1 MGHRA, CDR2 YSYEKL. V dropped 4 bases and J dropped 0; count of bases not matched to a gene: 2. This CDR3 region has 15 residues. The CDR3 protein is CASSPSGSSYNEQFF. The CDR3 DNA reads TGCGCCAGCAGCCCAAGCGGGAGCTCCTACAATGAGCAGTTCTTC.

This chain links TRBV10-3 with TRBJ2-7; 10 nucleotides align to TRBD2. V lost 4 bases and J lost 5; bases outside the gene matches: 2. CDR1 is ENHRY and CDR2 is SYGVKD in the germline V gene. The CDR3 length is 13 residues. The CDR3 region has the DNA TGTGCCATCAGTGGCCTAGCGGGAGACGAGCAGTACTTC. This codes for CAISGLAGDEQYF.

This chain links TRBV5-6 with TRBJ2-5; 11 nucleotides align to TRBD2. The length of the CDR3 is 18 residues. J gave up 1 base and V 3 bases, and 11 bases lay outside the gene matches. In germline, CDR1 is SGHDT, CDR2 YYEEEE. CDR3 DNA sequence: TGTGCCAGCAGCTCGATACTAGCGGGAGAGTCGCTCCAAGAGACCCAGTACTTC. Its translation is CASSSILAGESLQETQYF.

The V call is TRBV2, the J call TRBJ1-2; 11 bases match TRBD1. V lost 5 bases and J lost 1; bases outside the gene matches: 3. This CDR3 spans 15 amino acids. Germline V gene lookup returns CDR1 SNHLY and CDR2 FYNNEI. The CDR3 sequence is CASSPGTGGNYGYTF. CDR3 nucleotide sequence: TGTGCCAGCAGTCCCGGGACAGGGGGTAACTATGGCTACACCTTC.

The chain combines TRBV7-9 with TRBJ2-3; D remains ambiguous. V lost 5 bases, J lost 0 bases, and 9 bases lay in between. CDR1 is SEHNR, CDR2 FQNEAQ, per germline (reference sequence). There are 14 residues in the CDR3. The CDR3 DNA is TGTGCCAGCAGCCCCTTCCAGAGCACAGATACGCAGTATTTT. Protein product: CASSPFQSTDTQYF.

This rearrangement joins TRBV14 to TRBJ2-7; TRBD2 matches 7 bases. The CDR3 covers 16 residues. Trimming removed 1 base from V and 0 bases from J; junction bases left unmatched: 6. The germline V gene has CDR1 SGHDN and CDR2 FVKESK. The CDR3 is CASSQVGRGSSYEQYF. In DNA, the CDR3 is TGTGCCAGCAGCCAAGTGGGGCGGGGGAGCTCCTACGAGCAGTACTTC. The variable domain in full, completed from reference TRBV14 and TRBJ2-7, reads EAGVTQFPSHSVIEKGQTVTLRCDPISGHDNLYWYRRVMGKEIKFLLHFVKESKQDESGMPNNRFLAERTGGTYSTLKVQPAELEDSGVYFCASSQVGRGSSYEQYFGPGTRLTVT.

This chain connects TRBV5-1 to TRBJ2-7; TRBD1 matches 8 bases. The V gene's germline CDR1 is SGHRS and CDR2 YFSETQ. The ends lost 5 bases at V and 3 bases at J; junction bases unmatched: 4. The CDR3 is 13 residues long. CDR3 loop: CASSRQGIYEQYF. The CDR3 DNA is TGCGCCAGCAGTCGACAGGGGATCTACGAGCAGTACTTC.

The J gene is TRBJ2-1, the V gene TRBV14; TRBD2 might be the D (5 bases). V lost 4 bases and J 1 base, leaving 17 bases between the germline ends. This CDR3 spans 17 amino acids. The V gene's germline CDR1 is SGHDN and CDR2 FVKESK. The CDR3 DNA reads TGTGCCAGCAGCCTCTTTCTCAGGAGGAATTCCTACAATGAGCAGTTCTTC. Encoded protein: CASSLFLRRNSYNEQFF.

The chain combines TRBV5-4 with TRBJ2-3; tentative D call: TRBD2 (5 bases). This CDR3 comprises 14 residues. Germline CDR1 and CDR2: SGHNT and YYREEE (reference sequence). Trimming stripped 0 bases from V and 5 bases from J, with 10 bases between. The CDR3 here is CASSLDFAGDTQYF. In nucleotides, the CDR3 is TGTGCCAGCAGCTTGGACTTTGCGGGAGATACGCAGTATTTT.

V usage is TRBV19 and J usage is TRBJ2-7, with 14 bases lining up with TRBD2. The trim removed 5 bases at V and 0 bases at J, leaving 6 bases unmatched. Per the germline V gene, CDR1 is LNHDA and CDR2 is SQIVND (reference sequence). This CDR3 is built from 17 residues. CDR3 region: CASSQGLAGDSSYEQYF. CDR3 nucleotide sequence: TGTGCCAGTAGTCAGGGACTAGCGGGAGACTCCTCCTACGAGCAGTACTTC.